This T cell receptor beta chain was identified during a study of T cell changes during pregnancy in multiple sclerosis. This clone occurred a few times. The protocol was immunoSEQ multiplex PCR, while the TCRdb copy is restricted to in-frame clones and leaves out a portion. The repertoire holds 15,000 to 19,000 clones, with 65% to 90% as singletons. The CDR3 length is 14 residues. The V gene lost 3 bases and the J gene lost 2 bases, with 13 bases spanning the gap. From germline, CDR1 is GTSNPN and CDR2 SVGIG (reference sequence). Specimen: CD8+ T cells from peripheral blood mononuclear cells, collected after pregnancy. This chain connects TRBV30 to TRBJ1-1; D is unclear. This sequence was found in a female donor in good health, enrolled as a control in a pregnancy study. CDR3 DNA sequence: TGTGCCTGGAGCCCAGATTTTGGTAACACTGAAGCTTTCTTT. Protein sequence: CAWSPDFGNTEAFF.